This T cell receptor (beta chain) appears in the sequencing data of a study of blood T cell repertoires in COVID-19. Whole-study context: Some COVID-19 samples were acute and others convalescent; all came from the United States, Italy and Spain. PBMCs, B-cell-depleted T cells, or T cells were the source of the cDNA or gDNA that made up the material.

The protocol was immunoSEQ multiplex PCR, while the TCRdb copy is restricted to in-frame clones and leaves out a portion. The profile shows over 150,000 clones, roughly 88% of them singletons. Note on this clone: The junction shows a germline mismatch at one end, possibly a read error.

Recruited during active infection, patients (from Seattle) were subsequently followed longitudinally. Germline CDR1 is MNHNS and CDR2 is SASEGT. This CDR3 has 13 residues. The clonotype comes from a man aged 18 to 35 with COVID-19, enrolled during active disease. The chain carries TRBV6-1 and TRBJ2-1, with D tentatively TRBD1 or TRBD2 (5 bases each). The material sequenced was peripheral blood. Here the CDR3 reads CASREGPYNEQFF. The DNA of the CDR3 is TGTGCCAGCCGTGAGGGGCCCTACAATGAGCAGTTCTTC.